What follows are 21 T cell receptor beta chains derived from one specimen sequenced in a study of T cells in Graves' hyperthyroidism and ophthalmopathy. RNA transcripts gave rise to amplified TCR beta CDR3 regions. The HTBI set primed first-round TCR CDR3 RT-PCR. MiXCR was run by TCRdb on the multiplex PCR reads, yielding one entry per CDR3 protein. The table has 690,000 or so distinct CDR3 sequences, roughly a sixth seen once. The sequenced sample consisted of blood. These receptors were obtained from a woman aged 45-59 years with Graves' hyperthyroidism that later progressed to Graves' ophthalmopathy.

A few counts support this clonotype. The chain combines TRBV3-1 with TRBJ2-7, with 7 bases aligning to TRBD1. Germline CDR1 LGHDT, CDR2 YNNKEL (reference sequence). V lost 1 base, J lost 0 bases, and 9 bases stayed unmatched. CDR3 length: 17 amino acids. The CDR3 here is CASSQALPGQFSYEQYF. CDR3 sequence (DNA): TGTGCCAGCAGCCAAGCGCTTCCGGGACAGTTCTCCTACGAGCAGTACTTC.

The chain couples TRBV5-1 to TRBJ2-2; D remains unclear. The CDR3 runs to 15 residues. Germline-derived CDR1 and CDR2 are SGHRS and YFSETQ. Trimming shortened V by 5 bases and J by 0 bases, and 11 bases separated the two germline ends. In nucleotides, the CDR3 is TGCGCCAGCAGGAGACTGACTGCGAACACCGGGGAGCTGTTTTTT. Protein product: CASRRLTANTGELFF. Full variable domain (outside the CDR3, taken from reference TRBV5-1 and TRBJ2-2): KAGVTQTPRYLIKTRGQQVTLSCSPISGHRSVSWYQQTPGQGLQFLFEYFSETQRNKGNFPGRFSGRQFSNSRSEMNVSTLELGDSALYLCASRRLTANTGELFFGEGSRLTVL.

Ten or more counts support this clonotype. V is TRBV5-1 and J is TRBJ1-1; 8 positions match TRBD1. V trimming: 5 bases; J trimming: 4 bases; junction bases outside the gene matches: 7. Germline V gives CDR1 SGHRS, CDR2 YFSETQ. The CDR3 is 14 residues long. The DNA of the CDR3 is TGCGCCAGCAGACCGGACAGGGAGGGCACTGAAGCTTTCTTT. This gives the protein CASRPDREGTEAFF.

On this clonotype itself: Possible read error: a much larger clone is one base away. The conserved phenylalanine or tryptophan is not found at the CDR3 terminus, so this likely reflects a read error. The chain joins TRBV10-3 to TRBJ2-7; TRBD2 matches 8 bases. Germline lookup yields CDR1 ENHRY and CDR2 SYGVKD. The V gene end was trimmed by 3 bases and the J gene end by 7 bases; junction bases not matched to a gene: 8. The length of the CDR3 is 14 residues. CDR3 loop: CAISENQRGREQYL. The CDR3 nucleotides read TGTGCCATCAGTGAAAACCAGCGGGGGCGAGAGCAGTACCTC.

In its sample, this clonotype was seen a few times. The chain uses TRBV20-1 and TRBJ2-7, with D perhaps TRBD1 (5 bases). Trimming removed 5 bases from V and 0 bases from J, with 8 bases in between. The CDR3 covers 12 residues. Germline CDR1 reads DFQATT; CDR2 reads SNEGSKA (reference sequence). The DNA of the CDR3 is TGCAGTGCTCAGGGCGACTCCTACGAGCAGTACTTC. It codes for CSAQGDSYEQYF.

This clonotype was seen ten or more times. V and J are TRBV18 and TRBJ2-7; no clear D gene. V lost 1 base and J 6 bases, leaving 7 bases between the germline ends. The CDR3 runs 12 residues. CDR1 KGHSH and CDR2 LQKENI come from the germline V gene. CDR3 protein: CASSPQTGEQYF. DNA of the CDR3: TGTGCCAGCTCACCACAAACGGGCGAGCAGTACTTC.

This clonotype came up many times. The chain has TRBV6-1 and TRBJ2-6; D may be TRBD2 (5 bases). CDR3 size: 15 residues. V was pared by 6 bases and J by 1 base, with 10 bases between. Germline CDR1 reads MNHNS; CDR2 reads SASEGT. CDR3 DNA: TGTGCCAGCAGCGGCGGCGGGTCTGGGGCCAACGTCCTGACTTTC. Its protein product is CASSGGGSGANVLTF.

The chain is built from TRBV10-3 and TRBJ2-6, with 8 bases aligning to TRBD1. CDR1 and CDR2 from the germline V gene are ENHRY and SYGVKD. The J segment lost 0 bases and the V segment lost 6 bases, leaving 10 bases of the junction unmatched. The CDR3 extends over 18 amino acids. The CDR3 loop reads CAISDDRGLNSGANVLTF. DNA for the CDR3: TGTGCCATCAGCGATGACAGGGGCCTTAACTCTGGGGCCAACGTCCTGACTTTC.

This clonotype appeared many times. The J gene is TRBJ1-2, the V gene TRBV27, with D possibly being TRBD1 (5 bases). CDR3 size: 13 residues. Per the germline V gene, CDR1 is MNHEY and CDR2 is SMNVEV (reference sequence). The ends were cut back, 6 bases at V and 6 bases at J, with 14 bases in the middle. CDR3 loop: CASSLARTNGYTF. CDR3 in DNA: TGTGCCAGCAGCCTAGCCCGGACAAATGGCTACACCTTC.

This clonotype was counted only a few times. The chain uses TRBV19 and TRBJ1-1; 10 bases are shared with TRBD1. V lost 2 bases to trimming and J lost 5 bases; unmatched junction nucleotides: 5. CDR1 LNHDA and CDR2 SQIVND come from the germline V gene (reference sequence). This CDR3 region has 15 residues. The chain's CDR3 is CASSIQTGGLTEAFF. The CDR3 DNA sequence: TGTGCCAGTAGTATACAGACAGGGGGCTTAACTGAAGCTTTCTTT.

This clonotype was observed a few times. The chain carries TRBV7-9 and TRBJ2-7; D call uncertain. CDR1 is SEHNR, CDR2 FQNEAQ, per germline (reference sequence). CDR3 size: 13 residues. Trimming pared 2 bases from V and 4 bases from J, leaving 9 bases between. CDR3 bases: TGTGCCAGCAGCTTACCCGGATTGTACGAGCAGTACTTC. It codes for CASSLPGLYEQYF.

This clonotype came up a few times. This rearrangement joins TRBV6-5 to TRBJ1-1; possibly TRBD1 for D (5 bases). This CDR3 is built from 16 residues. V was pared by 2 bases and J by 6 bases, with 19 bases between. Germline assignment: CDR1 MNHEY and CDR2 SVGAGI. In DNA, the CDR3 is TGTGCCAGCAGTTACCTGACGCGGGGACCTCGGGCTGAAGCTTTCTTT. It yields the protein CASSYLTRGPRAEAFF.

This clonotype was seen a few times. The genes are TRBV10-3 and TRBJ1-5; D not certain. Germline-derived CDR1 and CDR2 are ENHRY and SYGVKD. CDR3 length: 16 residues. Trimming shortened V by 0 bases and J by 0 bases, and 9 bases separated the two germline ends. In DNA, the CDR3 is TGTGCCATCAGTGAGTCGCCCGTTTATAGCAATCAGCCCCAGCATTTT. It encodes CAISESPVYSNQPQHF.

The V gene is TRBV4-1, the J gene TRBJ2-3, with D perhaps matching TRBD1 or TRBD2 (5 bases each). The germline gives CDR1 MGHRA, CDR2 YSYEKL. This CDR3 region has 15 residues. The V gene lost 1 base and the J gene lost 6 bases, with 14 bases spanning the gap. The CDR3 sequence is CASSQVRGAGDTQYF. The CDR3 DNA sequence: TGCGCCAGCAGCCAAGTTAGAGGGGCCGGGGATACGCAGTATTTT.

The genes are TRBV4-2 and TRBJ1-6; 7 bases line up with TRBD1. V gave up 3 bases and J gave up 11 bases; unmatched junction bases: 10. Germline V gene data show CDR1 as LGHNA and CDR2 as YNFKEQ. The CDR3 has 15 residues. CDR3 nucleotide sequence: TGTGCCAGCAGCCAGGGTGACAGGGCTGAACCACCCCTCCACTTT. This encodes CASSQGDRAEPPLHF.

This clonotype was observed a few times. V is TRBV7-3 and J is TRBJ2-1, with 12 bases matching TRBD2. CDR1 SGHTA and CDR2 FQGTGA come from the germline V gene. The CDR3 loop spans 15 amino acids. Trimming at V came to 6 bases and at J to 9 bases, leaving 9 bases not matched to a gene. CDR3 protein: CASRPLAGGPGEQFF. DNA of the CDR3: TGTGCCAGCAGGCCGCTAGCGGGGGGGCCGGGTGAGCAGTTCTTC.

This clonotype occurred a few times. The chain joins TRBV6-2 or TRBV6-3 to TRBJ2-1; tentative D call: TRBD2 (6 bases). This CDR3 region has 15 residues. Deletions cut 2 bases from V and 5 bases from J, with 13 bases between. Germline V gives CDR1 MNHEY, CDR2 SVGEGT. This CDR3 reads CASSYVDGEDNEQFF. The CDR3 coding sequence is TGTGCCAGCAGTTACGTGGACGGGGAGGACAATGAGCAGTTCTTC.

The J gene is TRBJ1-4, the V gene TRBV6-1; TRBD1 is a possible D gene (6 bases). Germline CDR1 reads MNHNS; CDR2 reads SASEGT. CDR3 length: 14 amino acids. Trimming pared 5 bases from V and 8 bases from J, leaving 15 bases between. CDR3 residues: CASSLNRVVEKLFF. The DNA for the CDR3 is TGTGCCAGCAGTTTAAACAGGGTAGTGGAAAAACTGTTTTTT.

The chain carries TRBV19 and TRBJ1-2; D gene uncertain. The CDR3 length is 12 residues. The V end was cut by 8 bases, the J end by 1 base, with 8 bases between. The V gene's germline CDR1 is LNHDA and CDR2 SQIVND (reference sequence). In nucleotides, the CDR3 is TGTGCCAGTGGTGGGGTTAACTATGGCTACACCTTC. This encodes CASGGVNYGYTF.

The chain couples TRBV4-1 to TRBJ1-5; D gene unclear. From germline, CDR1 is MGHRA and CDR2 YSYEKL. The CDR3 totals 16 residues. V lost 0 bases, J lost 2 bases, and 11 bases lay in between. The DNA for the CDR3 is TGCGCCAGCAGCCAAGAGGGGTCTCGGGGCAATCAGCCCCAGCATTTT. This gives the protein CASSQEGSRGNQPQHF.

The sample holds a few counts of this clonotype. The CDR3 nucleotides are TGTGCCAGCAGCAGCCCTCGCGGGGGACTGAATACGCAGTATTTT. This gives the protein CASSSPRGGLNTQYF. The V gene is TRBV7-2, the J gene TRBJ2-3, with 7 bases identical to TRBD2. The germline V gene encodes CDR1 SGHTA and CDR2 FQGNSA. Trimming at V came to 5 bases and at J to 7 bases, leaving 12 bases not matched to a gene. The CDR3 is made up of 15 amino acids.